In its sample, the clone carrying this T cell receptor (beta chain) was seen many times. These data are taken from a study of identical twins. Template switching introduced a universal primer site, and the cDNA bore unique molecular identifiers. TCRdb reprocessed the 5' RACE reads with MiXCR, giving one entry per CDR3 protein. The table includes a few hundred thousand distinct CDR3 sequences, 9.5% detected once. This CDR3 has 11 amino acids. Germline CDR1 ENHRY, CDR2 SYGVKD. The germline V and J ends were trimmed by 1 base and 8 bases, with 5 bases remaining between them. These data were also filed under a second study, of yellow fever vaccine responses in identical twins.

V and J are TRBV10-3 and TRBJ1-1; no clear D gene. The sequencing input was CD8+ T cells sorted from blood. The clonotype was recovered from a woman aged 18 to 35 in good health. Here the CDR3 DNA reads TGTGCCATCAGTGAGTTGGGGGAAGCTTTCTTT. Translation gives CAISELGEAFF.